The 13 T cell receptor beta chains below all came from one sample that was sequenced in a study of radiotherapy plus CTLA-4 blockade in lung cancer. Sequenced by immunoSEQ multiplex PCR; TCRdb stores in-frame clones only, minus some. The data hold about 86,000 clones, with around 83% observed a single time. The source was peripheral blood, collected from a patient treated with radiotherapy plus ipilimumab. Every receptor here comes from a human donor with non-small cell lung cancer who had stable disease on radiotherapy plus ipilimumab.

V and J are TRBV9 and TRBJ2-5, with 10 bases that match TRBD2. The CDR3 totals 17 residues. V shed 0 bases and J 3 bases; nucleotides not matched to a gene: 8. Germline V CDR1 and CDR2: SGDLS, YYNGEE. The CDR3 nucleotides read TGTGCCAGCAGCGTAGATCCTAGCGGGAGTGTTAAAGAGACCCAGTACTTC. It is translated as CASSVDPSGSVKETQYF.

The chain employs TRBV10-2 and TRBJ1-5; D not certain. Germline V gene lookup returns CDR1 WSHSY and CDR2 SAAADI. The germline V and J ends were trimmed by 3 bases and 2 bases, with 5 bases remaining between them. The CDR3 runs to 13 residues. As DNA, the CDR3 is TGCGCCAGCAGTGATAGGGGCAATCAGCCCCAGCATTTT. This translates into CASSDRGNQPQHF.

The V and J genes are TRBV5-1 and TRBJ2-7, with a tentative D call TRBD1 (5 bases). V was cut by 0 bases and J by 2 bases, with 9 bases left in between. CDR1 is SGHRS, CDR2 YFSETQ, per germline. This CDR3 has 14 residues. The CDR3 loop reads CASSLAQGPYEQYF. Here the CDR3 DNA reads TGCGCCAGCAGCTTGGCCCAGGGCCCCTACGAGCAGTACTTC.

Here the CDR3 DNA reads TGTGCCACCAGCAGAGAACCCAAAGGGGGGGAGACCCAGTACTTC. Translating gives CATSREPKGGETQYF. The genes are TRBV15 and TRBJ2-5, with D perhaps TRBD1 or TRBD2 (6 bases each). Trimming pared 0 bases from V and 5 bases from J, leaving 13 bases between. Germline CDR1 LNHNV, CDR2 YYDKDF (reference sequence). CDR3 length: 15 amino acids.

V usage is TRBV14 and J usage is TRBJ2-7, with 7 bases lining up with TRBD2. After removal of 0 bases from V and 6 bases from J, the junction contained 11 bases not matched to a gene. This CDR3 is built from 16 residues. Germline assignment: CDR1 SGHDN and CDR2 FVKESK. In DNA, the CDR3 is TGTGCCAGCAGCCAAGATCTGCAGGGACTACCCTCCGAGCAGTACTTC. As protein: CASSQDLQGLPSEQYF.

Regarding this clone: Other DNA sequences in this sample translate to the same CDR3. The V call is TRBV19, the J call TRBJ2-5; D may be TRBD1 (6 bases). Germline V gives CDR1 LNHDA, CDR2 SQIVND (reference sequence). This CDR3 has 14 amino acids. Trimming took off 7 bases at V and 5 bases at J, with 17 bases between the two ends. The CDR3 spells CASTPGQGKETQYF. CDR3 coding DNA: TGTGCCAGTACCCCAGGGCAGGGGAAGGAGACCCAGTACTTC.

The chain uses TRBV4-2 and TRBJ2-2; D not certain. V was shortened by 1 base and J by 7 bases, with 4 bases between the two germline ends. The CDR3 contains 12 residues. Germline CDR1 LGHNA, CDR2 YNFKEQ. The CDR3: CASSQGGGELFF. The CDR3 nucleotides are TGTGCCAGCAGCCAAGGGGGCGGGGAGCTGTTTTTT.

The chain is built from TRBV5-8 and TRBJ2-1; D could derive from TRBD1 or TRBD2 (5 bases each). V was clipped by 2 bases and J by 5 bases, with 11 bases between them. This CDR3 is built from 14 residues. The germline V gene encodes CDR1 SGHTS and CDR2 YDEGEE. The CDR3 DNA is TGTGCCAGCAGCTTTCGGGGACCTAACAATGAGCAGTTCTTC. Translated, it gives CASSFRGPNNEQFF.

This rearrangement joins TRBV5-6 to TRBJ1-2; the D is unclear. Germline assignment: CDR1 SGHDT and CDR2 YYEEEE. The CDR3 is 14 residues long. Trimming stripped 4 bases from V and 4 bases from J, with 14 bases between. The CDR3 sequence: CASSRSDGFYGYTF. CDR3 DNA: TGTGCCAGCAGCCGCTCTGACGGATTCTATGGCTACACCTTC. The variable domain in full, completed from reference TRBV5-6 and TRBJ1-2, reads DAGVTQSPTHLIKTRGQQVTLRCSPKSGHDTVSWYQQALGQGPQFIFQYYEEEERQRGNFPDRFSGHQFPNYSSELNVNALLLGDSALYLCASSRSDGFYGYTFGSGTRLTVV.

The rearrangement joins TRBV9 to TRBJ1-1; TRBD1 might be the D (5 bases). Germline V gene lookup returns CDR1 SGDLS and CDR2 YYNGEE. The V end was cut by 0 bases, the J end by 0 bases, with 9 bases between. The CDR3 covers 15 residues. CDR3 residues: CASSVVDSLNTEAFF. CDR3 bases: TGTGCCAGCAGCGTAGTAGACAGCTTGAACACTGAAGCTTTCTTT.

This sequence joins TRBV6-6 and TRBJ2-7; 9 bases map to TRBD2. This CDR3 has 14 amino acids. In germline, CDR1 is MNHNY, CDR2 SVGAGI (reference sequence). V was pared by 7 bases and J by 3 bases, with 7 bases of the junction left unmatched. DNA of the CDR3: TGTGCCAGCAAGGCTAGCGGGGACCACTACGAGCAGTACTTC. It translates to CASKASGDHYEQYF.

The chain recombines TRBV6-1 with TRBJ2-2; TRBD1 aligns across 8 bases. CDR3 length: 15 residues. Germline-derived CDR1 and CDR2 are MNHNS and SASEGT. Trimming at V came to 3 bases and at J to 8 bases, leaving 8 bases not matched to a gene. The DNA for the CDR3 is TGTGCCAGCAGTGAGCAGGACAGGGTGGCGGGGGAGCTGTTTTTT. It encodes CASSEQDRVAGELFF.

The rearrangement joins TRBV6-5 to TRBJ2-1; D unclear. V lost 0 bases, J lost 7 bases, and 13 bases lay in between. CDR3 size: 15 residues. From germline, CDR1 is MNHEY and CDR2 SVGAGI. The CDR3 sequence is CASSYSRARLNEQFF. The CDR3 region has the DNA TGTGCCAGCAGTTACTCCCGGGCACGGTTGAATGAGCAGTTCTTC.